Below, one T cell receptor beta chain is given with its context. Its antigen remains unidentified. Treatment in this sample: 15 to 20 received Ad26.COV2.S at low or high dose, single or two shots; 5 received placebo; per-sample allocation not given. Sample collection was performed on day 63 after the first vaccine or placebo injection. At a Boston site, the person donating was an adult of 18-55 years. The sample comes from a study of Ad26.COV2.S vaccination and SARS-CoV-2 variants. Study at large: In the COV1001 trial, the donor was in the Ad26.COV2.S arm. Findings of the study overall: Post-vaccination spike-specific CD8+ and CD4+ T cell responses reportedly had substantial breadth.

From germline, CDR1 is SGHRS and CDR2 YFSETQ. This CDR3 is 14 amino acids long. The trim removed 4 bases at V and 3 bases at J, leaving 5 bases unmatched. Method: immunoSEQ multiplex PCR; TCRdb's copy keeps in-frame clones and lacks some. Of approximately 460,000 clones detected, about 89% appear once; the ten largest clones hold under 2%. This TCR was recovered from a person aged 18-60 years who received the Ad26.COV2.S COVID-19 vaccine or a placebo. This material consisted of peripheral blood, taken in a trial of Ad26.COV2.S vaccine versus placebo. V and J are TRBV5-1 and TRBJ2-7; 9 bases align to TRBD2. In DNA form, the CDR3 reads TGCGCCAGCAGCCAGGGACTAGCAGACTACGAGCAGTACTTC. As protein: CASSQGLADYEQYF. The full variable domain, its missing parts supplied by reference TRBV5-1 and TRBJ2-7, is KAGVTQTPRYLIKTRGQQVTLSCSPISGHRSVSWYQQTPGQGLQFLFEYFSETQRNKGNFPGRFSGRQFSNSRSEMNVSTLELGDSALYLCASSQGLADYEQYFGPGTRLTVT.